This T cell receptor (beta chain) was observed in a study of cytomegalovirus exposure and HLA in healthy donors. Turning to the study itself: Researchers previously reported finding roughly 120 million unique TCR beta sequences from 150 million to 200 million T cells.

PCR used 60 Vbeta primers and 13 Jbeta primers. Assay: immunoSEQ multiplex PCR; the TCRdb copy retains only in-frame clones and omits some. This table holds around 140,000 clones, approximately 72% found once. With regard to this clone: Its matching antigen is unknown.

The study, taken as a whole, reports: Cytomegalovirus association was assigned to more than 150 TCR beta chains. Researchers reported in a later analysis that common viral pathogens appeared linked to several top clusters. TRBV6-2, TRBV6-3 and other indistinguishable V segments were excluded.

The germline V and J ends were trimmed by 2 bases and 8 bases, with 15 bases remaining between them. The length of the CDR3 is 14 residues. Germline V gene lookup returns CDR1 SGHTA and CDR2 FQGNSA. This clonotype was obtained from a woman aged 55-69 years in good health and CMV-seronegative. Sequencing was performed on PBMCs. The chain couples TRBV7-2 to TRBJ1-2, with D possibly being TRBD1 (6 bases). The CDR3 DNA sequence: TGTGCCAGCAGCTTAACAGGGAGTTTAGGCGGCTACACCTTC. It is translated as CASSLTGSLGGYTF.